What follows describes a single TCR beta chain. No antigen is known for it. PCR employed 60 Vbeta and 13 Jbeta primers. Only in-frame clones appear in the TCRdb table, and some are missing; sequencing was by immunoSEQ multiplex PCR. The sample consists of about 160,000 clones, under 80% of them appearing once. The data were obtained in a study of cytomegalovirus exposure and HLA in healthy donors. Study-wide results and limits: Cytomegalovirus status was reportedly diagnosed by the classifier with high specificity and sensitivity. In a later analysis, CMV-associated beta chains were mostly HLA-associated, it appeared. Another analysis was done later, and it associated approximately 15,000 TCR beta sequences with HLA alleles at 0.05 false discovery rate.

Trimming left V 2 bases short and J 9 bases short, with 12 bases between. Germline V gives CDR1 SGHTS, CDR2 YDEGEE. The CDR3 has 14 amino acids. The genes are TRBV5-8 and TRBJ1-6; possibly TRBD1 for D (6 bases). This TCR was sampled from a man aged 35 to 55 in good health and CMV-seronegative. Material: PBMCs. DNA for the CDR3: TGTGCCAGCAGCTTTAGCGGGGGGCTTTCACCCCTCCACTTT. As protein: CASSFSGGLSPLHF.